This TCR beta chain appears in the sequencing data of a study of identical twins (dated by TCRdb to the mid-2010s). Describing the broader study: TCR alpha and beta repertoires from monozygotic twins, unrelated adults of various ages and cord blood were deep-sequenced to test whether fetal clonotypes persist. To rule out contamination, the twin experiments were replicated at different times with different library preparation protocols. Study-wide findings and limitations: Excess twin sharing in beta out-of-frame sequences was weaker because fewer shared sequences lowered the signal-to-noise ratio. Zero-insertion analyses could be partly confounded by invariant T cells such as MAIT and iNKT, although diverse VJ usage argued against such confounding for most clonotypes. In monozygotic twins, recombination models systematically underestimated out-of-frame TCR alpha sharing, but the models matched the sharing seen between unrelated individuals. Out-of-frame TCR alpha sequences shared between twins showed an excess of low generation-probability sequences compared with coincidental sharing between unrelated individuals. Abundant cord blood beta clonotypes carried fewer insertions; young adult naive repertoires showed a weaker similar trend, while memory repertoires showed none. Because the same donors could not be followed over many years, the conclusions relied on cross-sectional statistical analysis.

Concerning this clonotype itself: Its antigen is unknown. Within one base of it there is no much larger clone, and no base qualities were kept.

V drops 5 bases and J drops 3 bases, leaving 10 bases in between. CDR3 length: 13 amino acids, cysteine to phenylalanine. Left in the record is the CDR3 DNA by itself, 39 bases read in frame from the first base. The germline V gene sets CDR1 to LGHNT and CDR2 to FRNRAP. Libraries were made using 5' RACE. TCRdb names Illumina HiSeq 2000 as the instrument used. A universal primer binding site was added through template switching, and the final cDNA carried a unique molecular identifier so that TCR cDNA molecules could be counted accurately. First-strand cDNA for TCR alpha and beta chains was synthesized from specific primers in the conserved constant-segment region. Each cDNA library was double barcoded, with a SMART-Mk sample barcode plus Illumina barcodes, to control for contamination. Two successive PCR steps introduced TruSeq adapter sequences along with Illumina sample barcodes. Sequencing of the TCR alpha and beta cDNA libraries was done on the Illumina HiSeq platform using custom primers. The published analysis was carried out like this. MiGEC processed the raw reads to extract unique molecular identifiers, while MiXCR was used to determine the CDR3 positions. For each individual, recombination models were inferred using an EM algorithm with the repgenHMM and IGoR tools. Shared clonotype analysis was performed with the tcR package in R, normalizing sharing by the product of cloneset sizes. To study raw recombination free of thymic and clonal selection effects, out-of-frame nonproductive sequences were analyzed. Using fastp at Q25 and MiXCR, TCRdb reprocessed the public reads and kept productive beta chains. Merged by CDR3 protein, the rows form single entries marked with the most common genes and DNA. It is TCRdb's table, rather than the study itself, that gives the V and J calls and clone size. The sample table shows some 760,000 distinct CDR3 sequences, and 15% to 20% are seen once. Around 13% of the sample is taken by the ten largest.

All donors were healthy Caucasians. Three pairs of female monozygotic twins, all aged about 18 to 30 years, were included in the twin cohort. The RNA used for TCR libraries was isolated from peripheral blood mononuclear cells. The data also belong to a second study, concerning T cells expressing NK-cell markers. The second paper further reports: Three sorted T-cell subsets (CD3+CD56+NKG2C+, CD3+CD56+NKG2C- and CD3+CD56-NKG2C+) from 8 or 9 donors had their TCR beta-chain repertoires profiled. Of the eight sequenced donors, seven were found to be HCMV-seropositive and one was found to be HCMV-seronegative. To restrict sorting to alphabetaTCR-expressing T cells, an anti-gammadeltaTCR antibody was added in several experiments. For several donors, the dominant CD3+CD56+NKG2C+ clonotypes were among the top 10 CD8+ clonotypes and accounted for about 1.0-7.5% of CD8+ T cells. Those dominant clonotypes were again the most abundant among CD3+CD56-NKG2C+ cells in four donors, at about 28.3-65%. It remained unclear whether the expanded NKG2C-expressing T cell clones were specific for HCMV antigens. All eight donors whose samples were sequenced were randomly selected healthy volunteers, three of them men and five women. A commercial ELISA kit detecting HCMV-specific IgG in serum was used to determine HCMV serostatus. For over 5 donors, bulk peripheral blood T-cell repertoires were additionally sequenced from unsorted PBMC. MIGEC handled demultiplexing of the reads and grouping by UMI, while MiTCR was used to assemble and quantify clonotypes. To remove erroneous sequences, TCR cDNA sequences were retained only when supported by two or more reads. Downstream repertoire analysis used the tcR package, and clonotypes were matched across fractions by CDR3 nucleotide sequence plus V segment. VDJmatch was used to annotate antigen specificity against VDJdb, with one amino acid substitution in CDR3 permitted.

The chain links TRBV12-5 with TRBJ1-1, with no confident D gene call. The specimen was PBMCs. The source is a woman aged 18-35 years in good health. CDR3 region: CASGPSVDTEAFF. The nucleotide sequence reads as follows: TGTGCTAGTGGTCCCTCGGTGGACACTGAAGCTTTCTTT.